The subject of this entry is one T cell receptor (beta chain). Recent acute infections and vaccinations were absent in the healthy HIV-negative adult donors. This record comes from a study of shared clonotypes between healthy human individuals. The germline V gene has CDR1 LNHDA and CDR2 SQIVND (reference sequence). Trimming stripped 7 bases from V and 0 bases from J, with 16 bases between. The CDR3 totals 16 residues. Profiling relied on immunoSEQ multiplex PCR, and the TCRdb table lists in-frame clones only, not all of them. The sample has about 1.5 million clones, under 99% seen once. The receptor was derived from a man between 25 and 39 years old in good health. The sample comprised naive CD4+ T cells sorted from blood. Subset noted: CD45RA+ positively selected. This rearrangement joins TRBV19 to TRBJ1-3, with D uncertain. The DNA for the CDR3 is TGTGCCAGTACGATCGGATGGCTTACCTCTGGAAACACCATATATTTT. Residues: CASTIGWLTSGNTIYF.